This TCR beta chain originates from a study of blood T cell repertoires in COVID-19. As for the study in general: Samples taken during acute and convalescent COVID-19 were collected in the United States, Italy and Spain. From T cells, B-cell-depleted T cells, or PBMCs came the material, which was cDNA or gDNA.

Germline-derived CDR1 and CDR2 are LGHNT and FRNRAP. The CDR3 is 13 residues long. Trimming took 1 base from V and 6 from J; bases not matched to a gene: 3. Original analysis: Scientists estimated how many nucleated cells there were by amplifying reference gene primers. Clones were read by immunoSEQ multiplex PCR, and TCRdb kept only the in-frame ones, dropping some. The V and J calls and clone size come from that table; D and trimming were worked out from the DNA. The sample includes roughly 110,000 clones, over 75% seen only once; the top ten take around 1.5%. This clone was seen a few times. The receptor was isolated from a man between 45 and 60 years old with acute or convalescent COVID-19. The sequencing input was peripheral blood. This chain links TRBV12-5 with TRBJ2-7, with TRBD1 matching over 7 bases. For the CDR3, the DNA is TGTGCTAGTGGTTTGGATCCAGGGGGCGAGCAGTACTTC. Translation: CASGLDPGGEQYF.